These T cell receptor beta chains were read from a single sample in a study of CD8 T cells in Susac syndrome. TCRdb processed the immunoSEQ multiplex PCR reads anew with MiXCR; each CDR3 protein has one entry. The table lists about 130,000 distinct CDR3 sequences, around 94% of them singletons. Source material: CD8+ T cells from PBMCs. The receptor set was obtained from a human donor with Susac syndrome. Both conserved end residues are part of each CDR3. Each record gives: V gene, clone size, J gene, D gene, CDR3 protein, CDR3 DNA. The D gene is left open where the match is weak. Size is stated for part of the rows, as once, few or many counts, or as a class when the clone is expanded.

V gene: TRBV14; clone size: NA; J gene: TRBJ2-7; D gene: TRBD1; CDR3 protein: CASSQARTGGVGEQYF; CDR3 DNA: TGTGCCAGCAGCCAAGCTAGGACAGGGGGCGTTGGGGAGCAGTACTTC
V gene: TRBV9; clone size: NA; J gene: TRBJ2-1; D gene: NA; CDR3 protein: CASSPPPSYNEQFF; CDR3 DNA: TGTGCCAGCAGCCCTCCCCCGTCCTACAATGAGCAGTTCTTC
V gene: TRBV30; clone size: NA; J gene: TRBJ1-5; D gene: TRBD1; CDR3 protein: CAWSLGTDNQPQHF; CDR3 DNA: TGTGCCTGGAGTCTGGGGACAGACAATCAGCCCCAGCATTTT
V gene: TRBV9; clone size: NA; J gene: TRBJ1-1; D gene: NA; CDR3 protein: CASSVALGTPRIENTEAFF; CDR3 DNA: TGTGCCAGCAGCGTAGCGTTAGGGACACCTCGGATCGAGAACACTGAAGCTTTCTTT
V gene: TRBV7-8; clone size: NA; J gene: TRBJ2-1; D gene: TRBD2; CDR3 protein: CASSPGGEEADQEQFF; CDR3 DNA: TGTGCCAGCAGCCCTGGGGGGGAAGAGGCGGATCAGGAGCAGTTCTTC
V gene: TRBV29-1; clone size: NA; J gene: TRBJ2-1; D gene: TRBD2; CDR3 protein: CSVGLAGAHYNEQFF; CDR3 DNA: TGCAGCGTCGGACTAGCGGGAGCACACTACAATGAGCAGTTCTTC
V gene: TRBV4-1; clone size: few; J gene: TRBJ2-6; D gene: NA; CDR3 protein: CASSQEPGSGANVLTF; CDR3 DNA: TGCGCCAGCAGCCAAGAACCAGGCTCTGGGGCCAACGTCCTGACTTTC
V gene: TRBV7-9; clone size: once; J gene: TRBJ2-4; D gene: TRBD1; CDR3 protein: CASSLVQDRGWDIQYF; CDR3 DNA: TGTGCCAGCAGCTTAGTCCAGGACAGGGGTTGGGACATTCAGTACTTC
V gene: TRBV3-1; clone size: NA; J gene: TRBJ2-2; D gene: NA; CDR3 protein: CASSQDLARSHTGELFF; CDR3 DNA: TGTGCCAGCAGCCAAGATCTTGCGAGAAGTCACACCGGGGAGCTGTTTTTT
V gene: TRBV27; clone size: NA; J gene: TRBJ2-1; D gene: TRBD2; CDR3 protein: CASTKTSLNNEQFF; CDR3 DNA: TGTGCCAGCACCAAGACTAGCCTGAACAATGAGCAGTTCTTC
V gene: TRBV12-3/TRBV12-4; clone size: NA; J gene: TRBJ2-1; D gene: TRBD2; CDR3 protein: CASGGGPSLDYNEQFF; CDR3 DNA: TGTGCCAGCGGCGGGGGTCCCTCGCTCGATTACAATGAGCAGTTCTTC
V gene: TRBV9; clone size: NA; J gene: TRBJ2-1; D gene: TRBD2; CDR3 protein: CASSEGLAGGSSYNEQFF; CDR3 DNA: TGTGCCAGCAGCGAGGGACTAGCGGGAGGGAGCTCCTACAATGAGCAGTTCTTC
V gene: TRBV11-3; clone size: once; J gene: TRBJ2-1; D gene: NA; CDR3 protein: CASSYNDEQFF; CDR3 DNA: TGTGCCAGCAGCTACAATGATGAGCAGTTCTTC
V gene: TRBV5-6; clone size: NA; J gene: TRBJ2-7; D gene: TRBD1; CDR3 protein: CASSNRGEQYF; CDR3 DNA: TGTGCCAGCAGTAACAGGGGCGAGCAGTACTTC
V gene: TRBV16; clone size: NA; J gene: TRBJ2-7; D gene: NA; CDR3 protein: CASSWGPTYEQYF; CDR3 DNA: TGTGCCAGCAGCTGGGGGCCTACGTACGAGCAGTACTTC
V gene: TRBV30; clone size: NA; J gene: TRBJ2-2; D gene: TRBD1; CDR3 protein: CAWRQGARVGELFF; CDR3 DNA: TGTGCCTGGAGGCAGGGGGCGCGGGTCGGGGAGCTGTTTTTT
V gene: TRBV14; clone size: NA; J gene: TRBJ1-4; D gene: NA; CDR3 protein: CASSQPDSTNEKLFF; CDR3 DNA: TGTGCCAGCAGCCAACCGGACTCAACTAATGAAAAACTGTTTTTT
V gene: TRBV12-5; clone size: NA; J gene: TRBJ1-5; D gene: NA; CDR3 protein: CASESAGVSNQPQHF; CDR3 DNA: TGTGCTAGTGAAAGCGCAGGGGTGAGCAATCAGCCCCAGCATTTT
V gene: TRBV30; clone size: NA; J gene: TRBJ1-5; D gene: NA; CDR3 protein: CAWSGVQGNQPQHF; CDR3 DNA: TGTGCCTGGAGCGGGGTGCAGGGCAATCAGCCCCAGCATTTT
V gene: TRBV5-1; clone size: once; J gene: TRBJ2-4; D gene: NA; CDR3 protein: CASSLGPPETKNIQYF; CDR3 DNA: TGCGCCAGCAGCTTGGGACCCCCTGAAACCAAAAACATTCAGTACTTC
V gene: TRBV4-2; clone size: NA; J gene: TRBJ1-6; D gene: TRBD1; CDR3 protein: CASSLKGDRDSPLHF; CDR3 DNA: TGTGCCAGCAGCCTAAAGGGGGACAGGGATTCACCCCTCCACTTT
V gene: TRBV5-1; clone size: NA; J gene: TRBJ2-5; D gene: NA; CDR3 protein: CASSPWSSEVEETQYF; CDR3 DNA: TGCGCCAGCAGCCCTTGGAGTTCCGAGGTAGAAGAGACCCAGTACTTC
V gene: TRBV27; clone size: once; J gene: TRBJ2-3; D gene: TRBD1; CDR3 protein: CASSGTGPTDTQYF; CDR3 DNA: TGTGCCAGCAGTGGGACAGGGCCCACAGATACGCAGTATTTT
V gene: TRBV7-9; clone size: NA; J gene: TRBJ1-1; D gene: NA; CDR3 protein: CASSRQVQSTEAFF; CDR3 DNA: TGTGCCAGCAGCAGACAGGTTCAAAGCACTGAAGCTTTCTTT
V gene: TRBV7-9; clone size: NA; J gene: TRBJ2-7; D gene: NA; CDR3 protein: CASSLKTSYEQYF; CDR3 DNA: TGTGCCAGCAGCTTAAAGACTTCCTACGAGCAGTACTTC
V gene: TRBV2; clone size: once; J gene: TRBJ2-3; D gene: NA; CDR3 protein: CASSDPGTDTQYF; CDR3 DNA: TGTGCCAGCAGTGACCCGGGCACAGATACGCAGTATTTT
V gene: TRBV28; clone size: NA; J gene: TRBJ2-7; D gene: NA; CDR3 protein: CASSSDSGGYDEQYF; CDR3 DNA: TGTGCCAGCAGTTCCGATTCAGGGGGGTACGACGAGCAGTACTTC
V gene: TRBV20-1; clone size: NA; J gene: TRBJ1-5; D gene: NA; CDR3 protein: CSVRRGEYQPQHF; CDR3 DNA: TGCAGTGTACGGAGGGGGGAGTATCAGCCCCAGCATTTT
V gene: TRBV4-1; clone size: once; J gene: TRBJ1-5; D gene: NA; CDR3 protein: CASSQENGRAILNQPQHF; CDR3 DNA: TGCGCCAGCAGCCAAGAAAATGGAAGGGCGATACTCAATCAGCCCCAGCATTTT
V gene: TRBV7-3; clone size: NA; J gene: TRBJ1-2; D gene: NA; CDR3 protein: CASSLAGGIRAGGYTF; CDR3 DNA: TGTGCCAGCAGCTTAGCCGGAGGGATCAGGGCGGGGGGCTACACCTTC
V gene: TRBV20-1; clone size: NA; J gene: TRBJ2-1; D gene: TRBD2; CDR3 protein: CSASGLVAYNEQFF; CDR3 DNA: TGCAGTGCCTCAGGACTAGTAGCCTACAATGAGCAGTTCTTC
V gene: TRBV4-3; clone size: NA; J gene: TRBJ2-3; D gene: NA; CDR3 protein: CASSPLVQGLSDTQYF; CDR3 DNA: TGCGCCAGCAGCCCGCTTGTACAGGGTTTGTCAGATACGCAGTATTTT
V gene: TRBV5-1; clone size: NA; J gene: TRBJ2-7; D gene: TRBD1; CDR3 protein: CASSLDPDRGFDYEQYF; CDR3 DNA: TGCGCCAGCAGCTTGGATCCGGACAGGGGATTTGACTACGAGCAGTACTTC
V gene: TRBV19; clone size: NA; J gene: TRBJ2-1; D gene: NA; CDR3 protein: CASSIGLEYNEQFF; CDR3 DNA: TGTGCCAGTAGTATAGGACTAGAATACAATGAGCAGTTCTTC
V gene: TRBV27; clone size: NA; J gene: TRBJ2-7; D gene: NA; CDR3 protein: CASRRGAWYEQYF; CDR3 DNA: TGTGCCAGCAGACGGGGGGCGTGGTACGAGCAGTACTTC
V gene: TRBV11-2; clone size: NA; J gene: TRBJ2-7; D gene: TRBD2; CDR3 protein: CASSPTGTSGGGKRLEQYF; CDR3 DNA: TGTGCCAGCAGCCCAACAGGGACTAGCGGGGGGGGGAAGCGTCTCGAGCAGTACTTC
V gene: TRBV12-3/TRBV12-4; clone size: NA; J gene: TRBJ2-1; D gene: NA; CDR3 protein: CASSLGAREFF; CDR3 DNA: TGTGCCAGCAGTTTAGGGGCAAGGGAGTTCTTC
V gene: TRBV7-2; clone size: NA; J gene: TRBJ1-2; D gene: NA; CDR3 protein: CASSLASQGGAWSYGYTF; CDR3 DNA: TGTGCCAGCAGCTTAGCGTCCCAGGGTGGGGCTTGGAGCTATGGCTACACCTTC
V gene: TRBV5-1; clone size: NA; J gene: TRBJ2-2; D gene: NA; CDR3 protein: CASSLQDPLNTGELFF; CDR3 DNA: TGCGCCAGCAGCTTGCAGGACCCATTGAACACCGGGGAGCTGTTTTTT
V gene: TRBV19; clone size: NA; J gene: TRBJ1-2; D gene: TRBD1; CDR3 protein: CASSPRDRGEGYTF; CDR3 DNA: TGTGCCAGTAGCCCCCGGGACAGGGGAGAAGGCTACACCTTC
V gene: TRBV5-1; clone size: NA; J gene: TRBJ1-2; D gene: TRBD1; CDR3 protein: CASSTGQGAPDGYTF; CDR3 DNA: TGCGCCAGCAGCACGGGACAGGGGGCGCCGGATGGCTACACCTTC
V gene: TRBV5-4; clone size: NA; J gene: TRBJ2-7; D gene: TRBD2; CDR3 protein: CASSGTSGSILSEQYF; CDR3 DNA: TGTGCCAGCAGCGGGACTAGCGGGAGTATCCTGTCCGAGCAGTACTTC
V gene: TRBV7-6; clone size: NA; J gene: TRBJ1-4; D gene: NA; CDR3 protein: CASSLSELEKLFF; CDR3 DNA: TGTGCCAGCAGCTTGTCTGAACTTGAAAAACTGTTTTTT
V gene: TRBV15; clone size: NA; J gene: TRBJ2-7; D gene: TRBD2; CDR3 protein: CATSRERAGGRFYEQYF; CDR3 DNA: TGTGCCACCAGCAGAGAGAGAGCGGGAGGGCGGTTCTACGAGCAGTACTTC
V gene: TRBV12-5; clone size: NA; J gene: TRBJ2-1; D gene: NA; CDR3 protein: CASEGSYNEQFF; CDR3 DNA: TGTGCTAGTGAGGGCTCCTACAATGAGCAGTTCTTC
V gene: TRBV3-1; clone size: NA; J gene: TRBJ1-3; D gene: NA; CDR3 protein: CASSQVTAPQAFGNTIYF; CDR3 DNA: TGTGCCAGCAGCCAGGTGACAGCCCCTCAAGCCTTTGGAAACACCATATATTTT
V gene: TRBV5-4; clone size: NA; J gene: TRBJ1-2; D gene: NA; CDR3 protein: CASRNIPGRRSGYTF; CDR3 DNA: TGTGCCAGCCGCAATATCCCAGGGCGTCGTTCGGGCTACACCTTC
V gene: TRBV30; clone size: NA; J gene: TRBJ1-2; D gene: NA; CDR3 protein: CAWSAQTYGYTF; CDR3 DNA: TGTGCCTGGAGTGCTCAGACCTATGGCTACACCTTC
V gene: TRBV27; clone size: NA; J gene: TRBJ2-7; D gene: TRBD2; CDR3 protein: CASSFGTSGSYEQYF; CDR3 DNA: TGTGCCAGCAGTTTTGGGACTAGCGGGTCCTACGAGCAGTACTTC
V gene: TRBV9; clone size: once; J gene: TRBJ2-1; D gene: NA; CDR3 protein: CASSARDAGSYNEQFF; CDR3 DNA: TGTGCCAGCAGCGCCAGGGACGCCGGCTCCTACAATGAGCAGTTCTTC
V gene: TRBV12-3/TRBV12-4; clone size: few; J gene: TRBJ2-5; D gene: NA; CDR3 protein: CASSLLGDQETQYF; CDR3 DNA: TGTGCCAGCAGTTTATTGGGGGATCAAGAGACCCAGTACTTC
V gene: TRBV7-9; clone size: NA; J gene: TRBJ2-1; D gene: NA; CDR3 protein: CASSLDPNEQFF; CDR3 DNA: TGTGCCAGCAGCTTAGATCCCAATGAGCAGTTCTTC
V gene: TRBV13; clone size: NA; J gene: TRBJ2-3; D gene: NA; CDR3 protein: CASSSRGGTDTQYF; CDR3 DNA: TGTGCCAGCAGCTCCCGAGGGGGCACAGATACGCAGTATTTT
V gene: TRBV12-5; clone size: NA; J gene: TRBJ2-3; D gene: NA; CDR3 protein: CASGLVLHKSTDTQYF; CDR3 DNA: TGTGCTAGTGGTTTGGTACTACACAAAAGCACAGATACGCAGTATTTT
V gene: TRBV30; clone size: once; J gene: TRBJ2-2; D gene: NA; CDR3 protein: CAWADGIGELFF; CDR3 DNA: TGTGCCTGGGCGGACGGGATCGGGGAGCTGTTTTTT
V gene: TRBV20-1; clone size: NA; J gene: TRBJ2-1; D gene: NA; CDR3 protein: CSATPSELYNEQFF; CDR3 DNA: TGCAGTGCCACCCCTAGTGAACTATACAATGAGCAGTTCTTC
V gene: TRBV14; clone size: NA; J gene: TRBJ1-6; D gene: NA; CDR3 protein: CASSQGGSYNSPLHF; CDR3 DNA: TGTGCCAGCAGCCAAGGGGGCTCTTATAATTCACCCCTCCACTTT
V gene: TRBV9; clone size: once; J gene: TRBJ2-1; D gene: NA; CDR3 protein: CASSVRDNEANEQFF; CDR3 DNA: TGTGCCAGCAGCGTCAGGGATAATGAGGCCAATGAGCAGTTCTTC
V gene: TRBV2; clone size: NA; J gene: TRBJ1-1; D gene: NA; CDR3 protein: CASKQQGGGNTEAFF; CDR3 DNA: TGTGCCTCCAAACAACAGGGAGGAGGGAACACTGAAGCTTTCTTT